This T cell receptor beta chain is drawn from a study of cytomegalovirus exposure and HLA in healthy donors. Study findings and constraints: Earlier results showed most TCR beta V segments being productive about 87% or about 30% of the time. In a later analysis, the majority of CMV-associated beta chains seemingly showed HLA restriction. TCR association rates varied by HLA locus in a later analysis, with DRB1 highest and HLA-C lowest.

Comments on this clone: The antigen remains undetermined.

Looked up from germline, CDR1 is SGHTA and CDR2 is FQGTGA. Trimming took 4 bases from V and 2 from J; bases not matched to a gene: 2. This CDR3 contains 15 residues. PCR used 60 Vbeta primers and 13 Jbeta primers. As originally analysed: Later, an analysis found around 77 million unique TCR beta chains, and approximately 10 million of these were shared. Clones were sequenced by immunoSEQ multiplex PCR, and TCRdb holds only the in-frame ones, with some missing. The DNA was the basis for D and trimming; V, J and clone size are from that table. The sample contains approximately 79,000 clones, about four fifths of which appear only once.

The material sequenced was PBMCs. The clonotype was recovered from a middle-aged man in good health and CMV-seronegative. The chain employs TRBV7-3 and TRBJ1-3; 10 bases fit TRBD1. CDR3 bases: TGTGCCAGCAGCTCAGGGACAGGGGCTGGAAACACCATATATTTT. Translation: CASSSGTGAGNTIYF. Complete variable domain (other parts from reference TRBV7-3 and TRBJ1-3): GAGVSQTPSNKVTEKGKYVELRCDPISGHTALYWYRQSLGQGPEFLIYFQGTGAADDSGLPNDRFFAVRPEGSVSTLKIQRTERGDSAVYLCASSSGTGAGNTIYFGEGSWLTVV.